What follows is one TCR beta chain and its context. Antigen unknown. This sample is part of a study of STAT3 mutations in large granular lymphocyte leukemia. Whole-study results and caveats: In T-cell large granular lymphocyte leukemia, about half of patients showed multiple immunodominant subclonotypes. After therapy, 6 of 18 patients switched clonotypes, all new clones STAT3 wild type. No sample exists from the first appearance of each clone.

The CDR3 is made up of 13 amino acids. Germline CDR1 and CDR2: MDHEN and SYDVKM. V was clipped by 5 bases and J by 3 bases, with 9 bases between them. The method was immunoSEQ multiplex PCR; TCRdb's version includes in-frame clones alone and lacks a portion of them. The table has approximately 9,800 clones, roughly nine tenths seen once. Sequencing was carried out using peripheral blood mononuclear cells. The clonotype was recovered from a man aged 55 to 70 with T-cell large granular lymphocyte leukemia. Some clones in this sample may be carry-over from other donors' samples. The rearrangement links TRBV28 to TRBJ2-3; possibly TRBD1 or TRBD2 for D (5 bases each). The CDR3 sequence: CASSGGGTDTQYF. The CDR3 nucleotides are TGTGCCAGCAGTGGGGGTGGGACAGATACGCAGTATTTT.